These 5 T cell receptor beta chains share one sample of origin, sequenced in a study of blood T cell repertoires in COVID-19. Clones were sequenced by immunoSEQ multiplex PCR, and TCRdb holds only the in-frame ones, with some missing. The repertoire has around 120,000 clones, 80% to 90% of them found once; the top ten carry 0.88%. The source material was peripheral blood. All receptors derive from a woman between 50 and 59 years old with active or convalescent COVID-19.

The table lists this clone with a few counts. This rearrangement joins TRBV6-5 to TRBJ2-1, with TRBD2 matching 14 bases. The CDR3 runs to 14 residues. Looked up from germline, CDR1 is MNHEY and CDR2 is SVGAGI. Losses at the gene ends were 8 bases for V and 9 bases for J; bases not matched to a gene: 6. The CDR3 DNA reads as TGTGCCAGCCAGGGACTAGCGGGAGTAGGTGAGCAGTTCTTC. Translation gives CASQGLAGVGEQFF.

V and J are TRBV2 and TRBJ1-2; 7 bases align to TRBD1. The V and J ends lost 5 bases and 4 bases, in that order; junction bases with no gene match: 7. Per the germline V gene, CDR1 is SNHLY and CDR2 is FYNNEI. This CDR3 has 14 residues. CDR3 bases: TGTGCCAGCAGTCAGGGGACAGAAGTCTATGGCTACACCTTC. The encoded protein is CASSQGTEVYGYTF. The full variable domain, rest sourced from reference TRBV2 and TRBJ1-2, is EPEVTQTPSHQVTQMGQEVILRCVPISNHLYFYWYRQILGQKVEFLVSFYNNEISEKSEIFDDQFSVERPDGSNFTLKIRSTKLEDSAMYFCASSQGTEVYGYTFGSGTRLTVV.

The chain uses TRBV28 and TRBJ1-3; D unresolved. Germline CDR1 reads MDHEN; CDR2 reads SYDVKM. The CDR3 covers 18 residues. Trimming took off 3 bases at V and 0 bases at J, with 18 bases between the two ends. CDR3 sequence: CASSFPQQWAYSGNTIYF. The DNA of the CDR3 is TGTGCCAGCAGTTTTCCCCAACAGTGGGCGTACTCTGGAAACACCATATATTTT. The full variable domain, in which reference TRBV28 and TRBJ1-3 provide the parts outside the CDR3, is DVKVTQSSRYLVKRTGEKVFLECVQDMDHENMFWYRQDPGLGLRLIYFSYDVKMKEKGDIPEGYSVSREKKERFSLILESASTNQTSMYLCASSFPQQWAYSGNTIYFGEGSWLTVV.

J is TRBJ2-3 and V is TRBV2; TRBD2 might be the D (6 bases). Germline-derived CDR1 and CDR2 are SNHLY and FYNNEI. CDR3 size: 14 residues. V lost 4 bases and J 4 bases, leaving 12 bases between the germline ends. CDR3 sequence reads: CASSGSGGPDTQYF. CDR3 in DNA: TGTGCCAGCAGTGGTTCCGGGGGACCAGATACGCAGTATTTT.

This rearrangement joins TRBV6-2 or TRBV6-3 to TRBJ2-1; 8 bases are shared with TRBD2. The trim removed 2 bases at V and 9 bases at J, leaving 0 bases unmatched. CDR1 MNHEY and CDR2 SVGEGT come from the germline V gene. CDR3 length: 12 residues. CDR3 loop: CASSYAGGEQFF. The CDR3 bases are TGTGCCAGCAGTTACGCGGGAGGTGAGCAGTTCTTC.